This TCR beta chain was obtained from a study of CD8 T cells in ankylosing spondylitis. One entry per CDR3 protein results from TCRdb running MiXCR on the 5' RACE reads. The sample holds 100,000 to 150,000 distinct CDR3 sequences, approximately 10% seen once. Germline V gene sequence: CDR1 DFQATT, CDR2 SNEGSKA (reference sequence). This CDR3 region has 11 residues. With 4 bases removed from V and 6 bases from J, the gap between germline ends came to 7 bases. This clonotype was seen repeatedly, ten times or more. The TCR was taken from a female donor with ankylosing spondylitis or in good health (not recorded which). V is TRBV20-1 and J is TRBJ2-1; D call uncertain. Sequenced material: blood, either unsorted or a sorted T cell fraction (not recorded which). The CDR3 is CSATVLNEQFF. The CDR3 DNA is TGCAGTGCTACAGTCCTCAATGAGCAGTTCTTC.